This TCR beta chain came from a study of immune evolution from preneoplasia to lung adenocarcinoma. For the study at large: HLA loss of heterozygosity: about 7% AIS, around 16% MIA, approximately 31% ADC, none AAH. Study-level results: T cell clonality was higher in KRAS-mutant than EGFR-mutant or wild-type nodules.

For this clone: Its antigen is undetermined.

After pathologic assessment, macro-dissection selected premalignant or tumor cells for extraction. Produced via immunoSEQ multiplex PCR; TCRdb's table is partial and in-frame only. The sample holds some 9,000 clones; over 75% are singletons and the top ten take around 3.2%. Germline CDR1 reads MNHEY; CDR2 reads SVGAGI. V was trimmed by 5 bases and J by 8 bases, leaving 9 bases between them. There are 11 residues in the CDR3. The chain has TRBV6-5 and TRBJ1-1; D not certain. Sequencing used FFPE lung adenocarcinoma in situ tissue. The source of this sequence is a person aged 65-85 years with lung adenocarcinoma. The CDR3 DNA is TGTGCCAGCAGTGGCCCGGGGGAAGCTTTCTTT. This codes for CASSGPGEAFF.